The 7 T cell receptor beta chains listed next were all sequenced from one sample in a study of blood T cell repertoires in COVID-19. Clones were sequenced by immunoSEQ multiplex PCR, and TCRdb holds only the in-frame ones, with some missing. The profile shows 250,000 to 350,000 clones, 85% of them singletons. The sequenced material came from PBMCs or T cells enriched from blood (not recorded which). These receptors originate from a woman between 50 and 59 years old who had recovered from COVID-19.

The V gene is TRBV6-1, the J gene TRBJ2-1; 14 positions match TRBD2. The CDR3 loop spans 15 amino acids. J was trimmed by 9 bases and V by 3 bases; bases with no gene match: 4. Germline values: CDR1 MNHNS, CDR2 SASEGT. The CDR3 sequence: CASSDRGLAGAEQFF. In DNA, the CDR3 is TGTGCCAGCAGTGATCGGGGACTAGCGGGGGCTGAGCAGTTCTTC.

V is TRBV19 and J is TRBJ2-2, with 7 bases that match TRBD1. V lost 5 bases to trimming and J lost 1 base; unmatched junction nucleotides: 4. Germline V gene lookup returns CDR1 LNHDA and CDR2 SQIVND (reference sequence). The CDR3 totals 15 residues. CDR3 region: CASSHTGVNTGELFF. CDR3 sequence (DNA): TGTGCCAGTAGTCATACAGGGGTGAACACCGGGGAGCTGTTTTTT.

The CDR3: CASAGQIGHEQYF. As DNA, the CDR3 is TGTGCCAGTGCCGGACAGATCGGCCACGAGCAGTACTTC. This chain links TRBV19 with TRBJ2-7; tentative D call: TRBD1 (6 bases). Germline V gene data show CDR1 as LNHDA and CDR2 as SQIVND (reference sequence). The CDR3 runs 13 residues. V lost 8 bases, J lost 5 bases, and 16 bases lay in between. The complete variable domain, with remaining parts taken from reference TRBV19 and TRBJ2-7, reads DGGITQSPKYLFRKEGQNVTLSCEQNLNHDAMYWYRQDPGQGLRLIYYSQIVNDFQKGDIAEGYSVSREKKESFPLTVTSAQKNPTAFYLCASAGQIGHEQYFGPGTRLTVT.

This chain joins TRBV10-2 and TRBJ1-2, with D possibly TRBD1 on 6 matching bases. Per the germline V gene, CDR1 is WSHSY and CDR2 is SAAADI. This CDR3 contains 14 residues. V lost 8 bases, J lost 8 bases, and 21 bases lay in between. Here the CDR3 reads CASSYEGDSLGYTF. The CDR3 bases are TGCGCCAGCTCCTACGAGGGGGATTCCCTGGGCTACACCTTC.

The CDR3 sequence is CASRTGGLQSGELFF. CDR3 coding DNA: TGTGCCAGCAGAACGGGGGGGCTTCAATCCGGGGAGCTGTTTTTT. The J gene is TRBJ2-2, the V gene TRBV27, with TRBD2 matching 8 bases. The CDR3 consists of 15 residues. V lost 6 bases and J lost 6; bases outside the gene matches: 9. Germline CDR1 is MNHEY and CDR2 is SMNVEV (reference sequence).

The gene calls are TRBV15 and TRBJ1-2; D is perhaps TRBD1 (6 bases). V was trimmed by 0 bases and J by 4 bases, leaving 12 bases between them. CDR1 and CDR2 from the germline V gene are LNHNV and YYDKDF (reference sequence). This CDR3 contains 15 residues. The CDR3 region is CATSRESGTLYGYTF. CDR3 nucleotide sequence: TGTGCCACCAGCAGAGAGTCGGGGACACTCTATGGCTACACCTTC.

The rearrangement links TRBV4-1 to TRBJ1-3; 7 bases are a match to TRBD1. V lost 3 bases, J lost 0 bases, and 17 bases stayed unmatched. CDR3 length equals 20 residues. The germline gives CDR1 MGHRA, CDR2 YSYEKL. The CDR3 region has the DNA TGCGCCAGCAGCCACCCCAGGGCCGGGACAGACCTTTCCTCTGGAAACACCATATATTTT. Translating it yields CASSHPRAGTDLSSGNTIYF.